This is a list of T cell receptor beta chains from one sample in a study of blood T cell repertoires in COVID-19. TCRdb's copy holds only in-frame clones and misses some; the assay was immunoSEQ multiplex PCR. The sample carries 200,000 to 250,000 clones, 84% recorded once. The sequenced sample was PBMCs or T cells enriched from blood (not recorded which). These TCRs come from a woman between 40 and 55 years old who had recovered from COVID-19. Both conserved end residues are part of each CDR3. A D gene is named only where the DNA matches it firmly. Size is omitted from some rows. Given values are once, few, many or a class for expanded clones.

clone_size	cdr3_length	v_call	d_call	j_call	cdr3_aa	cdr3_nt
NA	14	TRBV6-4	NA	TRBJ1-2	CASSPSDDRYGYTF	TGTGCCAGCAGTCCCTCCGACGACAGGTATGGCTACACCTTC
NA	16	TRBV28	NA	TRBJ2-1	CASSSRGSGSYNEQFF	TGTGCCAGCAGTTCCCGGGGTAGCGGTTCCTACAATGAGCAGTTCTTC
few	15	TRBV7-6	NA	TRBJ2-2	CASSRSGGFTGELFF	TGTGCCAGCAGCCGCAGTGGGGGGTTCACCGGGGAGCTGTTTTTT
NA	14	TRBV7-9	NA	TRBJ2-5	CASSSRGFQETQYF	TGTGCCAGCAGCTCCAGGGGCTTCCAAGAGACCCAGTACTTC
NA	14	TRBV28	NA	TRBJ2-7	CASSSPSGSYEQYF	TGTGCCAGCAGTTCCCCCTCGGGCTCCTACGAGCAGTACTTC
NA	14	TRBV18	NA	TRBJ2-2	CASSPLPGDGELFF	TGTGCCAGCTCACCACTCCCGGGAGACGGGGAGCTGTTTTTT
NA	15	TRBV19	NA	TRBJ2-2	CASSMVRVNTGELFF	TGTGCCAGTAGTATGGTCAGGGTGAACACCGGGGAGCTGTTTTTT
NA	12	TRBV6-2/TRBV6-3	NA	TRBJ2-2	CASSWDFGELFF	TGTGCCAGCAGCTGGGACTTCGGGGAGCTGTTTTTT
NA	15	TRBV23-1	NA	TRBJ1-1	CASSQPGHFLEGAFF	TGCGCCAGCAGTCAACCGGGACACTTCCTAGAGGGAGCTTTCTTT
NA	14	TRBV24-1	NA	TRBJ2-5	CATSDAGTEETQYF	TGTGCCACCAGTGATGCGGGGACCGAAGAGACCCAGTACTTC
NA	13	TRBV18	TRBD1	TRBJ1-2	CASSPGQGDGYTF	TGTGCCAGCTCACCGGGACAGGGAGACGGCTACACCTTC
few	14	TRBV7-2	NA	TRBJ2-5	CASSARTGQETQYF	TGTGCCAGCAGCGCCCGGACGGGGCAAGAGACCCAGTACTTC
NA	13	TRBV12-3/TRBV12-4	NA	TRBJ1-1	CASSLGRVAEAFF	TGTGCCAGCAGTTTGGGCCGCGTCGCTGAAGCTTTCTTT
NA	13	TRBV10-1	NA	TRBJ2-1	CASSEASAQEQFF	TGCGCCAGCAGTGAGGCTAGCGCCCAGGAGCAGTTCTTC
NA	16	TRBV16	TRBD2	TRBJ2-7	CASSPTGGRSSYEQYF	TGTGCCAGCAGCCCTACAGGCGGGAGGTCCTCCTACGAGCAGTACTTC
few	15	TRBV7-9	TRBD2	TRBJ2-4	CASRSTRGGENIQYF	TGTGCCAGCAGGTCCACCCGGGGGGGCGAAAACATTCAGTACTTC
once	15	TRBV11-2	TRBD2	TRBJ2-1	CASSLARTSGREQFF	TGTGCCAGCAGCTTAGCTAGGACTAGCGGGAGGGAGCAGTTCTTC
NA	14	TRBV19	NA	TRBJ2-2	CASSIGLTTGELFF	TGTGCCAGTAGTATAGGTCTAACCACCGGGGAGCTGTTTTTT